The source of this TCR beta chain is a study of blood T cell repertoires in COVID-19. The CDR3 loop spans 16 amino acids. Germline CDR1 is LNHDA and CDR2 is SQIVND (reference sequence). The ends were cut back, 6 bases at V and 0 bases at J, with 15 bases in the middle. Original data processing: Amplification of reference gene primers was used by the study to estimate nucleated cell counts. TCRdb's table, derived via immunoSEQ multiplex PCR, lists solely in-frame clones and lacks some. The DNA was the basis for D and trimming; V, J and clone size are from that table. The table lists fewer than 250,000 clones, just under 85% of them singletons.

This TCR came from a man aged 45-65 years with acute or convalescent COVID-19. Sequenced: peripheral blood. This rearrangement joins TRBV19 to TRBJ1-3; D is perhaps TRBD1 (6 bases). The CDR3 DNA follows: TGTGCCAGTAGCCGCCCGGGACACTCCTCTGGAAACACCATATATTTT. It is translated as CASSRPGHSSGNTIYF.